This T cell receptor (beta chain) was captured in a study of shared clonotypes between healthy human individuals. Study-wide findings and caveats: Sequencing of the sorted subsets was shown by rarefaction to be incomplete despite large depth. What naive subsets generally showed was a larger estimated richness than memory subsets showed.

The assay was immunoSEQ multiplex PCR, and TCRdb's table has in-frame clones only and misses some. The repertoire includes approximately 2.5 million clones, over 85% of them detected once, and roughly 0.39% sits in the top ten. CD45RA+ naive and CD45RA-negative memory subsets were separated from CD4+ cells. For this clone: The antigen is undetermined. One end of the junction varies from germline; a read error may be responsible.

Germline V CDR1 and CDR2: SNHLY, FYNNEI. The CDR3 sequence is 13 residues long. Sequencing was done on a sample of naive CD4+ T cells from PBMCs. Subset reported: CD45RA+ positively selected. The chain employs TRBV2 and TRBJ1-1; D is ambiguous. The TCR sequence derives from a man in his late teens or twenties in good health. Some clones in this sample may be carry-over from other donors' samples. CDR3 DNA sequence: TGTACCAGCCGAAATTCCGAGAACACTGAAGCTTTCTTT. Protein sequence: CTSRNSENTEAFF.